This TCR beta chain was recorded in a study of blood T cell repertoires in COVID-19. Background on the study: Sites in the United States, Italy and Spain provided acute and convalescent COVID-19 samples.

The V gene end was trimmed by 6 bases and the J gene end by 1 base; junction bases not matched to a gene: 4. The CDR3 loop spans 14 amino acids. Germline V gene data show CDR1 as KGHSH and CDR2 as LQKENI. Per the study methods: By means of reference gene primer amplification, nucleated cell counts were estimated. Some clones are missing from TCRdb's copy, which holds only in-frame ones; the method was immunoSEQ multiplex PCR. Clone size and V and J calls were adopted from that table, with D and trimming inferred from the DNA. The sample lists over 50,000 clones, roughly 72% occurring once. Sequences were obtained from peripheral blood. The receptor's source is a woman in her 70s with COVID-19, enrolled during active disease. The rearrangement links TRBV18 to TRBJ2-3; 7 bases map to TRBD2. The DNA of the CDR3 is TGTGCCAGCTCCGCACGGGAGGGCACAGATACGCAGTATTTT. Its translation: CASSAREGTDTQYF.